This record covers a single TCR beta chain. The antigen remains unidentified. Germline V gene lookup returns CDR1 SEHNR and CDR2 FQNEAQ (reference sequence). The V gene end was trimmed by 5 bases and the J gene end by 3 bases; junction bases not matched to a gene: 9. This CDR3 has 15 amino acids. PCR employed 60 Vbeta and 13 Jbeta primers. Sequencing used immunoSEQ multiplex PCR; TCRdb keeps in-frame clones, though not all of them. The sample consists of about 160,000 clones, about 73% of them appearing once. The source of the sample is a study of cytomegalovirus exposure and HLA in healthy donors. General study points: When analyzed later, a missense DCLRE1C variant was found to be linked to TCR beta V- and J-gene trimming. When the data were analyzed later, several of the most significant clusters appeared to be linked to common viral pathogens. Earlier findings revealed that most TCR beta V segments proved productive either about 87% or about 30% of the time.

This receptor was identified in a middle-aged woman in good health and CMV-seronegative. The rearrangement uses TRBV7-9 and TRBJ1-2; 7 bases agree with TRBD1. Specimen: PBMCs. The CDR3: CASSPGGGLDYGYTF. CDR3 DNA: TGTGCCAGCAGCCCAGGAGGGGGCTTGGACTATGGCTACACCTTC.